The clone carrying this TCR beta chain was detected many times. The data stem from a study of identical twins. V was clipped by 4 bases and J by 5 bases; unmatched bases: 5. This CDR3 is built from 14 residues. Looked up from germline, CDR1 is SGHRS and CDR2 is YFSETQ. TCRdb passed the 5' RACE reads through MiXCR, listing each CDR3 protein once. There are under 300,000 distinct CDR3 sequences in the sample; approximately 8.3% occur only once, and 2.5% to 3.5% lies in the top ten. The sample was also linked to a second study, of yellow fever vaccine responses in identical twins.

This chain joins TRBV5-1 and TRBJ2-2; TRBD1 matches at 7 bases. The receptor was isolated from a woman aged 18-35 years in good health. What was sequenced was CD8+ T cells sorted from blood. CDR3 in amino acids: CASSPGTETGELFF. For the CDR3, the DNA is TGCGCCAGCAGCCCCGGGACAGAAACCGGGGAGCTGTTTTTT.